The 28 T cell receptor beta chains in this list originate from one sample, sequenced in a study of shared T cell receptors in the human thymus. The assay was immunoSEQ multiplex PCR, and TCRdb's table has in-frame clones only and misses some. The sample has 600,000 to 900,000 clones, 80% to 90% seen once. In addition, the sample was reused for a study of human thymus T cells.

The specimen sequenced was thymocytes. These TCRs come from a girl in the first two years of life with a congenital heart defect.

This chain uses TRBV5-1 with TRBJ1-2, with 9 positions matching TRBD1. The germline V gene encodes CDR1 SGHRS and CDR2 YFSETQ. CDR3 length equals 14 residues. Trimming cost V 7 bases and J 4 bases; bases outside gene matches: 8. The CDR3 sequence is CASRIRQGGYGYTF. CDR3 nucleotide sequence: TGCGCCAGCCGAATCCGACAGGGGGGCTATGGCTACACCTTC.

This clone was recorded only once. The chain has TRBV5-4 and TRBJ2-1; TRBD2 might be the D (5 bases). The germline V gene has CDR1 SGHNT and CDR2 YYREEE (reference sequence). There are 14 residues in the CDR3. V lost 3 bases, J lost 4 bases, and 11 bases lay in between. Here the CDR3 DNA reads TGTGCCAGCAGCTCTGCGGACTCGTACAATGAGCAGTTCTTC. Residues: CASSSADSYNEQFF.

The chain combines TRBV6-1 with TRBJ1-1; maybe TRBD1 (6 bases). This CDR3 is 13 amino acids long. Germline lookup yields CDR1 MNHNS and CDR2 SASEGT. The ends were cut back, 8 bases at V and 6 bases at J, with 16 bases in the middle. The CDR3 DNA reads as TGTGCCAGCCAGGGGAGAGGAATATCTGAAGCTTTCTTT. Amino acids: CASQGRGISEAFF.

The chain joins TRBV2 to TRBJ1-2; 9 bases map to TRBD1. V was pared by 5 bases and J by 4 bases, with 8 bases of the junction left unmatched. CDR1 and CDR2 (germline): SNHLY, FYNNEI. CDR3 length: 15 amino acids. CDR3 sequence (DNA): TGTGCCAGCAGTCAACAGGGGGCCCCTCTCTATGGCTACACCTTC. Translation: CASSQQGAPLYGYTF.

The rearrangement uses TRBV7-6 and TRBJ1-2, with 10 bases fitting TRBD1. CDR1 and CDR2 from the germline V gene are SGHVS and FNYEAQ. CDR3 length equals 20 residues. V gave up 1 base and J gave up 3 bases; unmatched junction bases: 17. The CDR3 bases are TGTGCCAGCAGCTTAGGCGGAACCGGGACAGGGGATCCTCGGCACTATGGCTACACCTTC. It codes for CASSLGGTGTGDPRHYGYTF.

This chain joins TRBV5-1 and TRBJ2-1; the match to TRBD1 covers 9 bases. The CDR3 totals 18 residues. CDR1 and CDR2 from the germline V gene are SGHRS and YFSETQ. Germline trimming cut 3 bases from V and 6 bases from J; bases unmatched to any gene: 16. The CDR3 loop is CASSWNNHWDRVPNEQFF. Here the CDR3 DNA reads TGCGCCAGCAGCTGGAACAACCACTGGGACAGGGTCCCCAATGAGCAGTTCTTC.

This clone showed up just a few times. The chain joins TRBV19 to TRBJ1-2; D is uncertain. The CDR3 is made up of 11 amino acids. The germline gives CDR1 LNHDA, CDR2 SQIVND (reference sequence). V dropped 6 bases and J dropped 3 bases, with 5 bases sitting between them. Here the CDR3 reads CASSGDYGYTF. Written as DNA, the CDR3 is TGTGCCAGTAGCGGGGACTATGGCTACACCTTC.

This rearrangement joins TRBV19 to TRBJ1-2; possible D gene TRBD1, 5 bases. The CDR3 runs 19 residues. V lost 7 bases to trimming and J lost 8 bases, with 35 bases between them. Germline CDR1 reads LNHDA; CDR2 reads SQIVND (reference sequence). In DNA, the CDR3 is TGTGCCAGTAAGATAGTGGAGGCAGGGCAGGGAGGCCCTTTGGGAGGCTACACCTTC. Protein sequence: CASKIVEAGQGGPLGGYTF.

The chain recombines TRBV6-6 with TRBJ1-2; D ambiguous. From germline, CDR1 is MNHNY and CDR2 SVGAGI (reference sequence). Trimming shortened V by 6 bases and J by 4 bases, and 12 bases separated the two germline ends. The CDR3 is made up of 13 amino acids. The CDR3 nucleotides are TGTGCCAGCAGACACACGGGAGTCTATGGCTACACCTTC. Translation: CASRHTGVYGYTF.

J is TRBJ2-1 and V is TRBV29-1, with TRBD1 matching 8 bases. The V and J ends lost 7 bases and 9 bases, in that order; junction bases with no gene match: 14. Looked up from germline, CDR1 is SQVTM and CDR2 is ANQGSEA. The CDR3 length is 14 residues. The CDR3: CSGTDRGFSREQFF. As DNA, the CDR3 is TGCAGCGGAACCGACAGGGGTTTTTCACGTGAGCAGTTCTTC.

This clone has a single count. The chain joins TRBV9 to TRBJ1-1; D remains unclear. The ends were cut back, 4 bases at V and 3 bases at J, with 16 bases in the middle. The CDR3 is 15 amino acids. Germline V gene lookup returns CDR1 SGDLS and CDR2 YYNGEE. CDR3 amino acids: CASSPGRRSDTEAFF. CDR3 nucleotide sequence: TGTGCCAGCAGCCCCGGGAGAAGGAGTGACACTGAAGCTTTCTTT.

This chain connects TRBV5-8 to TRBJ1-5; 7 bases fit TRBD1. CDR1 is SGHTS and CDR2 is YDEGEE in the germline V gene. The CDR3 contains 18 residues. V was clipped by 6 bases and J by 0 bases; unmatched bases: 15. CDR3 protein: CASNSRGQARYSNQPQHF. The CDR3 region has the DNA TGTGCCAGCAACTCCCGAGGACAGGCCCGTTATAGCAATCAGCCCCAGCATTTT.

The chain is built from TRBV10-2 and TRBJ1-2; 7 bases line up with TRBD1. With 5 bases clipped from V and 0 bases from J, the junction kept 12 bases outside the gene matches. The CDR3 is made up of 17 amino acids. Germline loops: CDR1 WSHSY, CDR2 SAAADI. The CDR3 bases are TGCGCCAGCAGTTTCGGGACAGAATCCGGTGCTAACTATGGCTACACCTTC. Protein product: CASSFGTESGANYGYTF.

This sequence joins TRBV18 and TRBJ1-1; tentative D call: TRBD1 (5 bases). CDR1 is KGHSH and CDR2 is LQKENI in the germline V gene. Trimming removed 2 bases at V and 3 bases at J, with 22 bases between. The CDR3 is 18 amino acids. The CDR3 sequence is CASSPESLGFPRDTEAFF. In DNA form, the CDR3 reads TGTGCCAGCTCACCAGAGAGCCTCGGCTTCCCCAGGGACACTGAAGCTTTCTTT.

The CDR3 nucleotides are TGTGCCAGCAGTGAATTCGTTAGGGGACATAGCAATCAGCCCCAGCATTTT. Its protein product is CASSEFVRGHSNQPQHF. The chain combines TRBV6-1 with TRBJ1-5; D is perhaps TRBD1 (6 bases). Trimming took 2 bases from V and 0 from J, leaving 14 bases between them. The CDR3 loop spans 17 amino acids. The germline gives CDR1 MNHNS, CDR2 SASEGT.

The rearrangement uses TRBV27 and TRBJ2-1, with D perhaps TRBD1 (6 bases). The germline CDR1 and CDR2 sequences are MNHEY and SMNVEV (reference sequence). Trimming took 4 bases from V and 1 from J, leaving 17 bases between them. The length of the CDR3 is 17 residues. CDR3 nucleotide sequence: TGTGCCAGCAGTTCTAACAGGGAGCCTTGGTCCTACAATGAGCAGTTCTTC. It translates to CASSSNREPWSYNEQFF.

This clone was recorded only once. The chain uses TRBV5-1 and TRBJ2-5; D is possibly TRBD1 (6 bases). The J call could be wrong; TRBJ2-7 is a better fit for the DNA end. This CDR3 comprises 14 residues. Germline V gene sequence: CDR1 SGHRS, CDR2 YFSETQ. The chain's CDR3 is CASSSQGFSYEQYF. The CDR3 DNA sequence: TGCGCCAGCAGCTCCCAGGGGTTCTCCTACGAGCAGTACTTC.

The chain links TRBV5-4 to TRBJ2-5; D is unclear. Germline V gene sequence: CDR1 SGHNT, CDR2 YYREEE (reference sequence). Trimming pared 0 bases from V and 2 bases from J, leaving 5 bases between. The CDR3 runs 13 residues. CDR3: CASSLARQETQYF. The CDR3 DNA sequence: TGTGCCAGCAGCTTGGCCAGGCAAGAGACCCAGTACTTC.

The rearrangement uses TRBV27 and TRBJ1-1; the match to TRBD1 covers 8 bases. V lost 3 bases, J lost 4 bases, and 7 bases stayed unmatched. Germline values: CDR1 MNHEY, CDR2 SMNVEV (reference sequence). The CDR3 spans 15 residues. CDR3 in amino acids: CASSFQGAEITEAFF. The CDR3 DNA reads as TGTGCCAGCAGTTTTCAGGGGGCGGAAATCACTGAAGCTTTCTTT.

The chain carries TRBV14 and TRBJ2-5; weak D call: TRBD1 (6 bases). V shed 4 bases and J shed 3 bases, with 15 bases lying between them. The CDR3 loop spans 15 amino acids. Germline V CDR1 and CDR2: SGHDN, FVKESK. CDR3 protein: CASSPYLPGEETQYF. The CDR3 bases are TGTGCCAGCAGCCCCTACCTCCCAGGGGAAGAGACCCAGTACTTC.

The chain employs TRBV28 and TRBJ2-1; 8 positions match TRBD2. The CDR3 has 14 residues. The germline gives CDR1 MDHEN, CDR2 SYDVKM. V was clipped by 7 bases and J by 0 bases; unmatched bases: 2. The CDR3 sequence is CASNAGGSYNEQFF. The CDR3 DNA reads as TGTGCCAGCAACGCGGGGGGCTCCTACAATGAGCAGTTCTTC.

The chain joins TRBV4-1 to TRBJ1-5, with D perhaps TRBD1 (5 bases). The CDR3 is 16 amino acids. The ends were cut back, 4 bases at V and 1 base at J, with 14 bases in the middle. Germline loops: CDR1 MGHRA, CDR2 YSYEKL. Written as DNA, the CDR3 is TGCGCCAGCAGCCGCGAAGCTGGGGGGAGCAATCAGCCCCAGCATTTT. It specifies CASSREAGGSNQPQHF.

The rearrangement uses TRBV7-2 and TRBJ1-1; no reliable D call. Germline assignment: CDR1 SGHTA and CDR2 FQGNSA. The CDR3 contains 15 residues. The V end was cut by 1 base, the J end by 7 bases, with 16 bases between. CDR3 sequence reads: CASSLVTRSISEAFF. In DNA form, the CDR3 reads TGTGCCAGCAGCTTAGTCACCAGAAGTATAAGTGAAGCTTTCTTT.

The rearrangement links TRBV14 to TRBJ1-1; D call uncertain. This CDR3 has 15 residues. The V and J ends lost 6 bases and 1 base respectively, with 15 bases between them. Germline values: CDR1 SGHDN, CDR2 FVKESK. CDR3 residues: CASSQMGRPNTEAFF. DNA of the CDR3: TGTGCCAGCAGTCAAATGGGCAGGCCGAACACTGAAGCTTTCTTT.

The V call is TRBV2, the J call TRBJ2-7; D is undetermined. This CDR3 has 15 amino acids. Trimming took off 0 bases at V and 2 bases at J, with 11 bases between the two ends. Germline V gene data show CDR1 as SNHLY and CDR2 as FYNNEI. As DNA, the CDR3 is TGTGCCAGCAGTGAAGCGCTTAGAAACCCCTACGAGCAGTACTTC. Translation gives CASSEALRNPYEQYF.

The gene calls are TRBV25-1 and TRBJ1-4, with D perhaps matching TRBD1 (5 bases). Looked up from germline, CDR1 is MGHDK and CDR2 is SYGVNS. Trimming stripped 8 bases from V and 0 bases from J, with 10 bases between. This CDR3 region has 14 residues. The CDR3 region has the DNA TGTGCCAGCTGCCAGGGATCAACTAATGAAAAACTGTTTTTT. This codes for CASCQGSTNEKLFF.

The chain recombines TRBV6-4 with TRBJ1-1; D ambiguous. The germline V and J ends were trimmed by 2 bases and 1 base, with 11 bases remaining between them. The CDR3 is 15 amino acids. Germline-derived CDR1 and CDR2 are MRHNA and SNTAGT. The CDR3 sequence: CASSDPLAPNTEAFF. The DNA for the CDR3 is TGTGCCAGCAGTGACCCCTTGGCTCCGAACACTGAAGCTTTCTTT.

The chain joins TRBV7-6 to TRBJ2-3; 7 nucleotides agree with TRBD1. Per the germline V gene, CDR1 is SGHVS and CDR2 is FNYEAQ. The CDR3 loop spans 16 amino acids. After removal of 4 bases from V and 2 bases from J, the junction contained 9 bases not matched to a gene. The CDR3 DNA is TGTGCCAGCAGCTCGTACGGGACAGCCTCCACAGATACGCAGTATTTT. Translation gives CASSSYGTASTDTQYF.